This TCR beta chain was obtained from a study of PD-L1 blockade in urothelial cancer. Overall study: As for prior chemotherapy regimens, patients had received 0 to 3. Blood was analyzed 3 weeks (second dose) and 6 weeks after treatment start.

Indicated time point: pretreatment peripheral blood. Assay: immunoSEQ multiplex PCR; the TCRdb copy retains only in-frame clones and omits some. The sample lists tens of thousands of clones; 80% to 85% were seen once. This sequence was found in a woman between 70 and 85 years old with urothelial cancer. This specimen consisted of PBMCs, obtained around atezolizumab (anti-PD-L1) treatment.

CDR3 coding DNA: TGCGCCAGCAGCCCACTCCCAGACAGGGGGCATGATGGCTACACCTTC. Translated, it gives CASSPLPDRGHDGYTF. The chain is built from TRBV4-1 and TRBJ1-2; 10 bases match TRBD1. Germline trimming cut 4 bases from V and 6 bases from J; bases unmatched to any gene: 11. CDR3 length: 16 amino acids. Germline V gene sequence: CDR1 MGHRA, CDR2 YSYEKL.